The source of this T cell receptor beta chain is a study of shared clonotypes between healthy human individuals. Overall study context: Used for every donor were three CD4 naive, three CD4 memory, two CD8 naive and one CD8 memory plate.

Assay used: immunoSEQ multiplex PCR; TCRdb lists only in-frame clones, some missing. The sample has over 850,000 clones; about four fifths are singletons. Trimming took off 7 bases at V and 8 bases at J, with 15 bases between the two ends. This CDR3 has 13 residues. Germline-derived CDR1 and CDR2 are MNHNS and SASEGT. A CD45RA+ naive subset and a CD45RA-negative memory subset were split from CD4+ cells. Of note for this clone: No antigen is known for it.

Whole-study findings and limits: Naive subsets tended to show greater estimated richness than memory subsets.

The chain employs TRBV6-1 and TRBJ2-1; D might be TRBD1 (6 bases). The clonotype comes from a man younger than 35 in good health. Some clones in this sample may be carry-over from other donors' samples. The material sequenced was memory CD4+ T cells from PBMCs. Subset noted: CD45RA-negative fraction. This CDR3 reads CASTLDRFYEQFF. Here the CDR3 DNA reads TGTGCCAGCACCCTCGACAGGTTCTATGAGCAGTTCTTC.